This T cell receptor (beta chain) derives from a study of cytomegalovirus exposure and HLA in healthy donors. Study as a whole: Genotyping of 300 to 450 donors showed that around 81% belonged to the Caucasian-associated ancestry cluster. Overall study results and limits: When a later analysis was performed, an Asian-associated ancestry cluster reportedly had fewer N-insertions than the roughly 700-donor mean. The later analysis indicated that the majority of CMV-associated TCR beta chains appeared HLA-restricted.

Of note for this clone: Its antigen remains unknown.

PCR primers comprised 60 Vbeta and 13 Jbeta primers. Here immunoSEQ multiplex PCR was the method, and the copy in TCRdb shows in-frame clones only, minus some. The table has 180,000 or so clones, around nine tenths seen once. Whereas donors were nominally healthy upon sampling, unrecorded immune exposures were probable. Sequencing input: PBMCs. This receptor was identified in a woman in her 30s in good health and CMV-seronegative.

CDR3 sequence: CASSSQGGEEKLFF. The CDR3 nucleotides are TGTGCCAGCAGCTCACAGGGGGGGGAGGAAAAACTGTTTTTT. This sequence joins TRBV5-6 and TRBJ1-4, with 8 bases matching TRBD1. The V gene's germline CDR1 is SGHDT and CDR2 YYEEEE. The CDR3 totals 14 residues. Trimming removed 3 bases from V and 8 bases from J; junction bases left unmatched: 6.